These 14 T cell receptor beta chains were sequenced from one sample in a study of blood T cell repertoires in COVID-19. Profiled with immunoSEQ multiplex PCR; TCRdb holds only in-frame clones, not every one. The data contain roughly 73,000 clones, roughly 81% of them singletons. The sample was peripheral blood. Receptor source: a woman in her seventies with acute or convalescent COVID-19.

V is TRBV6-2 or TRBV6-3 and J is TRBJ1-5, with TRBD1 matching 7 bases. There are 16 residues in the CDR3. The junction had 6 bases not matched to a gene; V was cut back by 4 bases and J by 0 bases. The germline V gene has CDR1 MNHEY and CDR2 SVGEGT. The CDR3 reads CASSFGQAYSNQPQHF. The DNA for the CDR3 is TGTGCCAGCAGTTTTGGACAGGCCTATAGCAATCAGCCCCAGCATTTT.

The V gene is TRBV6-5, the J gene TRBJ1-3, with 7 bases identical to TRBD1. The length of the CDR3 is 15 residues. The V and J ends lost 6 bases and 0 bases, in that order; junction bases with no gene match: 5. Germline V CDR1 and CDR2: MNHEY, SVGAGI. CDR3: CASSQQGDSGNTIYF. In DNA, the CDR3 is TGTGCCAGCAGCCAGCAGGGGGACTCTGGAAACACCATATATTTT.

The rearrangement uses TRBV15 and TRBJ2-3; perhaps TRBD2 as D (6 bases). Germline V CDR1 and CDR2: LNHNV, YYDKDF (reference sequence). The V end lost 3 bases, the J end lost 1 base, and 8 bases lay between the germline ends. The CDR3 runs 14 residues. CDR3 nucleotide sequence: TGTGCCACCAGCAGGGAGGGTGGCACAGATACGCAGTATTTT. This codes for CATSREGGTDTQYF.

This sequence joins TRBV30 and TRBJ1-3; 9 bases match TRBD1. Trimming removed 0 bases from V and 4 bases from J; junction bases left unmatched: 1. This CDR3 has 14 residues. The germline gives CDR1 GTSNPN, CDR2 SVGIG (reference sequence). CDR3 in DNA: TGTGCCTGGAGTGTAGGGACAGGGGGAAACACCATATATTTT. Translating it yields CAWSVGTGGNTIYF. Supplemented by reference TRBV30 and TRBJ1-3, the full variable domain reads SQTIHQWPATLVQPVGSPLSLECTVEGTSNPNLYWYRQAAGRGLQLLFYSVGIGQISSEVPQNLSASRPQDRQFILSSKKLLLSDSGFYLCAWSVGTGGNTIYFGEGSWLTVV.

The rearrangement uses TRBV5-1 and TRBJ2-5; 9 bases line up with TRBD2. The trim removed 0 bases at V and 4 bases at J, leaving 4 bases unmatched. Germline V gene lookup returns CDR1 SGHRS and CDR2 YFSETQ. The CDR3 has 15 amino acids. The CDR3: CASSLASGIGETQYF. CDR3 nucleotide sequence: TGCGCCAGCAGCTTGGCTAGCGGGATAGGAGAGACCCAGTACTTC. Looking up the rest from reference TRBV5-1 and TRBJ2-5 gives the full variable domain: KAGVTQTPRYLIKTRGQQVTLSCSPISGHRSVSWYQQTPGQGLQFLFEYFSETQRNKGNFPGRFSGRQFSNSRSEMNVSTLELGDSALYLCASSLASGIGETQYFGPGTRLLVL.

The chain is built from TRBV5-1 and TRBJ2-7, with D possibly TRBD1 on 5 matching bases. The germline gives CDR1 SGHRS, CDR2 YFSETQ. The CDR3 has 17 residues. V shed 4 bases and J shed 3 bases, with 23 bases lying between them. The chain's CDR3 is CASSPLPPGQGYYEQYF. CDR3 DNA sequence: TGCGCCAGCAGCCCCCTGCCGCCCGGGCAGGGTTACTACGAGCAGTACTTC. The full variable domain, rest sourced from reference TRBV5-1 and TRBJ2-7, is KAGVTQTPRYLIKTRGQQVTLSCSPISGHRSVSWYQQTPGQGLQFLFEYFSETQRNKGNFPGRFSGRQFSNSRSEMNVSTLELGDSALYLCASSPLPPGQGYYEQYFGPGTRLTVT.

The chain uses TRBV5-1 and TRBJ2-7, with 12 bases identical to TRBD2. Per the germline V gene, CDR1 is SGHRS and CDR2 is YFSETQ. This CDR3 has 15 amino acids. Unmatched junction bases numbered 8, after V lost 7 bases and J lost 3 bases. The CDR3 bases are TGCGCCAGCGCCCGACTAGCGGGAGAGGGCTACGAGCAGTACTTC. Translating it yields CASARLAGEGYEQYF.

This chain joins TRBV11-2 and TRBJ2-1; tentatively, D is TRBD2 (6 bases). V was pared by 5 bases and J by 12 bases, with 17 bases between. CDR3 size: 13 residues. Germline values: CDR1 SGHAT, CDR2 FQNNGV. Here the CDR3 reads CASSRTSPGGQFF. CDR3 bases: TGTGCCAGCAGCAGAACTAGCCCCGGCGGGCAGTTCTTC.

This chain uses TRBV7-2 with TRBJ2-2; D unresolved. V lost 5 bases to trimming and J lost 4 bases, with 14 bases between them. Germline loops: CDR1 SGHTA, CDR2 FQGNSA. The CDR3 is 15 amino acids. The CDR3 protein is CASSPEWAGTGELFF. The CDR3 coding sequence is TGTGCCAGCAGCCCTGAGTGGGCCGGCACCGGGGAGCTGTTTTTT.

This chain links TRBV12-3 or TRBV12-4 with TRBJ1-1; a possible D gene is TRBD1 (5 bases). Trimming left V 0 bases short and J 5 bases short, with 7 bases between. The CDR3 consists of 13 residues. The CDR3 DNA reads as TGTGCCAGCAGTTTAGCGGGGCAAACTGAAGCTTTCTTT. Protein product: CASSLAGQTEAFF.

For the CDR3, the DNA is TGCGCCAGCAGCTGGGGAGTTGGGCGGGAGGGTTACAATGAGCAGTTCTTC. Protein product: CASSWGVGREGYNEQFF. The J gene is TRBJ2-1, the V gene TRBV5-1; the match to TRBD2 covers 9 bases. J was trimmed by 4 bases and V by 3 bases; bases with no gene match: 11. The germline CDR1 and CDR2 sequences are SGHRS and YFSETQ. CDR3 length equals 17 residues.

This clone was seen only once. V and J are TRBV3-1 (or the pseudogene TRBV3-2) and TRBJ2-7; weak D call: TRBD1 (6 bases). The CDR3 runs 14 residues. Per germline, CDR1 LGHDT and CDR2 YNNKEL (reference sequence). V dropped 6 bases and J dropped 1 base, with 13 bases sitting between them. CDR3 loop: CASRSTGRSYEQYF. Written as DNA, the CDR3 is TGTGCCAGCAGATCAACAGGGAGATCCTACGAGCAGTACTTC.

V usage is TRBV14 and J usage is TRBJ1-3; possibly TRBD1 for D (5 bases). The CDR3 loop spans 18 amino acids. Deletions cut 1 base from V and 1 base from J, with 17 bases between. Looked up from germline, CDR1 is SGHDN and CDR2 is FVKESK. CDR3 DNA: TGTGCCAGCAGCCAAGCGGGGGGGAGTGTGTATTCTGGAAACACCATATATTTT. This codes for CASSQAGGSVYSGNTIYF. The full variable domain, completed using reference TRBV14 and TRBJ1-3, is EAGVTQFPSHSVIEKGQTVTLRCDPISGHDNLYWYRRVMGKEIKFLLHFVKESKQDESGMPNNRFLAERTGGTYSTLKVQPAELEDSGVYFCASSQAGGSVYSGNTIYFGEGSWLTVV.

This clone was seen repeatedly, ten times or more. CDR3 sequence (DNA): TGTGCCAGCAGTACAACTAGCGGGAGTACAGATACGCAGTATTTT. Its protein product is CASSTTSGSTDTQYF. The chain combines TRBV2 with TRBJ2-3; 11 positions agree with TRBD2. CDR1 is SNHLY and CDR2 is FYNNEI in the germline V gene. The trim removed 5 bases at V and 3 bases at J, leaving 4 bases unmatched. The CDR3 runs to 15 residues.